The subject of this entry is one TCR beta chain. The target antigen is unknown. This likely reflects a read error, since a far larger clone is one base away. This sample was included in a study of cytomegalovirus exposure and HLA in healthy donors. Vbeta (60) and Jbeta (13) primers were used in the PCR. Assay used: immunoSEQ multiplex PCR; TCRdb lists only in-frame clones, some missing. The sample gives over 100,000 clones, 55% to 80% of which show up once; about 2.2% is in the top ten. The study's findings and limits: A missense DCLRE1C variant was associated with V- and J-gene trimming of TCR beta chains in a later analysis, and an independent cohort replicated the association.

The CDR3 runs to 14 residues. V dropped 6 bases and J dropped 1; count of bases not matched to a gene: 1. Germline assignment: CDR1 MGHDK and CDR2 SYGVNS. The material sequenced was PBMCs. The receptor was derived from a woman under 40 in good health and CMV-seronegative. The chain employs TRBV25-1 and TRBJ2-2, with 8 bases aligning to TRBD1. DNA of the CDR3: TGTGCCAGCAGGGGGACAGGGAACACCGGGGAGCTGTTTTTT. It specifies CASRGTGNTGELFF.